These 27 T cell receptor beta chains were all obtained from the same sample, sequenced in a study of regulatory T cells in long-lasting Graves disease. Building the TCR beta libraries relied on iRepertoire HTBI primers, and CDR3 regions underwent Arm-PCR. TCRdb re-called the multiplex PCR reads through MiXCR, storing one row per CDR3 protein. The sample shows some 440,000 distinct CDR3 sequences, less than 25% of them seen only once. This sample's time point: persistent/refractory GD, antithyroid drugs over 5 years with positive TRAb. Preparation of the TCR library used RNA extracted from PBMCs. Sequences were derived from peripheral blood mononuclear cells (PBMCs), sampled when the disease was refractory, from a patient treated with antithyroid drugs. The receptor source for this set is a female donor with Graves disease.

This clonotype has ten or more counts. The chain joins TRBV3-1 to TRBJ1-1; a weak D match, TRBD1 (5 bases). Trimming took off 3 bases at V and 0 bases at J, with 14 bases between the two ends. Germline CDR1 reads LGHDT; CDR2 reads YNNKEL (reference sequence). This CDR3 spans 16 amino acids. In DNA, the CDR3 is TGTGCCAGCAGCCATGATCGACAGCCTATGAACACTGAAGCTTTCTTT. Translation: CASSHDRQPMNTEAFF.

This clonotype was seen only a few times. CDR3: CASQPGDTPWGETQYF. CDR3 nucleotides: TGTGCCAGCCAGCCGGGGGACACCCCTTGGGGAGAGACCCAGTACTTC. V and J are TRBV10-3 and TRBJ2-5; D possibly matches TRBD1 or TRBD2 (6 bases each). This CDR3 contains 16 residues. Trimming pared 10 bases from V and 4 bases from J, leaving 25 bases between. Germline V gene lookup returns CDR1 ENHRY and CDR2 SYGVKD.

The chain employs TRBV5-5 and TRBJ1-1, with 8 bases identical to TRBD1. The germline CDR1 and CDR2 sequences are SGHKS and YYEKEE (reference sequence). After removal of 6 bases from V and 11 bases from J, the junction contained 12 bases not matched to a gene. The CDR3 extends over 13 amino acids. The DNA for the CDR3 is TGTGCCAGCAACGACAGGGGCGCGTGGAATGCTTTCTTT. Translated: CASNDRGAWNAFF.

This clonotype was counted ten times or more. This chain links TRBV28 with TRBJ2-3; TRBD2 agrees at 8 bases. This CDR3 comprises 16 residues. Germline-derived CDR1 and CDR2 are MDHEN and SYDVKM. Trimming at V came to 6 bases and at J to 3 bases, leaving 11 bases not matched to a gene. The DNA for the CDR3 is TGTGCCAGCAGCCGGGGAGCGGGAGCAGGTACAGATACGCAGTATTTT. It codes for CASSRGAGAGTDTQYF.

As regards this clonotype: Being one base from a much bigger clone, this may be a read error. The final CDR3 position lacks the conserved phenylalanine or tryptophan, pointing to a likely read error. V is TRBV28 and J is TRBJ2-7, with 9 bases that match TRBD1. The CDR3 has 15 residues. CDR1 MDHEN and CDR2 SYDVKM come from the germline V gene. The trim removed 4 bases at V and 5 bases at J, leaving 9 bases unmatched. DNA of the CDR3: TGTGCCAGCAGTTCTGCCGGGACAGGGATCCACGAGCAGTACTCC. It codes for CASSSAGTGIHEQYS.

This clonotype was recorded a few times. The chain has TRBV4-3 and TRBJ2-7, with D tentatively TRBD1 (7 bases). The V end was cut by 0 bases, the J end by 1 base, with 19 bases between. The germline gives CDR1 LGHNA, CDR2 YSLEER. The CDR3 consists of 18 residues. As DNA, the CDR3 is TGCGCCAGCAGCCAAGACTTGGGCGGGACAGAGCTGTCCTACGAGCAGTACTTC. Amino acid sequence: CASSQDLGGTELSYEQYF.

The rearrangement uses TRBV6-1 and TRBJ1-5; 8 bases line up with TRBD1. V shed 4 bases, J shed 3 bases, and the junction held 5 bases outside the gene matches. The CDR3 contains 15 residues. Germline-derived CDR1 and CDR2 are MNHNS and SASEGT. CDR3 bases: TGTGCCAGCAGTGGATTGACAGGGGCCAATCAGCCCCAGCATTTT. Protein sequence: CASSGLTGANQPQHF.

At least ten counts were recorded for this clonotype. The chain joins TRBV18 to TRBJ2-1; D gene uncertain. The germline V gene encodes CDR1 KGHSH and CDR2 LQKENI. This CDR3 has 13 residues. The germline V and J ends were trimmed by 2 bases and 6 bases, with 8 bases remaining between them. Here the CDR3 DNA reads TGTGCCAGCTCACCAACTCACACCAATGAGCAGTTCTTC. It encodes CASSPTHTNEQFF.

This clonotype was observed many times. This chain joins TRBV20-1 and TRBJ1-5, with D uncertain. CDR3 size: 12 residues. From germline, CDR1 is DFQATT and CDR2 SNEGSKA (reference sequence). The ends were cut back, 7 bases at V and 3 bases at J, with 10 bases in the middle. The DNA of the CDR3 is TGCAGTGTCGGACGGTTCAATCAGCCCCAGCATTTT. Translating gives CSVGRFNQPQHF.

This clonotype was seen a few times. The rearrangement links TRBV12-3 or TRBV12-4 to TRBJ2-5, with TRBD2 matching 8 bases. The CDR3 runs to 13 residues. V trimming: 2 bases; J trimming: 5 bases; junction bases outside the gene matches: 1. For the CDR3, the DNA is TGTGCCAGCAGTTTAAGACTAGCGGAGACCCAGTACTTC. Protein sequence: CASSLRLAETQYF.

This clonotype has a count of ten or more. The V gene is TRBV5-1, the J gene TRBJ2-2; no reliable D call. Germline CDR1 SGHRS, CDR2 YFSETQ. V was clipped by 2 bases and J by 5 bases, with 7 bases between them. CDR3 length equals 13 residues. The CDR3 coding sequence is TGCGCCAGCAGCTTCGGATTAACCGGGGAGCTGTTTTTT. This sequence encodes CASSFGLTGELFF.

This clonotype has a count of ten or more. The chain links TRBV6-5 to TRBJ1-6, with 9 bases aligning to TRBD1. Unmatched junction bases numbered 4, after V lost 0 bases and J lost 7 bases. Germline V gives CDR1 MNHEY, CDR2 SVGAGI. This CDR3 has 16 amino acids. The CDR3 region is CASSYSTGGENSPLHF. CDR3 in DNA: TGTGCCAGCAGTTACTCGACAGGGGGTGAGAATTCACCCCTCCACTTT.

This clonotype was seen a few times. The rearrangement links TRBV6-1 to TRBJ2-2; 8 bases fit TRBD2. Per germline, CDR1 MNHNS and CDR2 SASEGT. V lost 1 base and J lost 3; bases outside the gene matches: 4. This CDR3 region has 16 residues. The CDR3 DNA reads as TGTGCCAGCAGTGAAGGTCGGGGGGGGGACACCGGGGAGCTGTTTTTT. This codes for CASSEGRGGDTGELFF.

This chain joins TRBV6-1 and TRBJ1-1; D not certain. The CDR3 totals 11 residues. Germline lookup yields CDR1 MNHNS and CDR2 SASEGT. Trimming shortened V by 1 base and J by 11 bases, and 8 bases separated the two germline ends. The CDR3 spells CASSEGVGAFF. The CDR3 DNA reads as TGTGCCAGCAGTGAAGGCGTTGGGGCTTTCTTT.

This clonotype has at least ten counts. This CDR3 reads CASSSPVGTSGDKEPYEQYF. The CDR3 DNA reads TGTGCCAGCAGTTCGCCGGTCGGGACTAGCGGGGACAAAGAGCCCTACGAGCAGTACTTC. The J gene is TRBJ2-7, the V gene TRBV28, with 13 positions matching TRBD2. Germline CDR1 is MDHEN and CDR2 is SYDVKM. V trimming: 4 bases; J trimming: 2 bases; junction bases outside the gene matches: 17. CDR3 length: 20 amino acids.

V is TRBV4-2 and J is TRBJ2-1; 8 bases line up with TRBD2. V was clipped by 3 bases and J by 10 bases; unmatched bases: 8. The CDR3 spans 14 residues. CDR1 is LGHNA and CDR2 is YNFKEQ in the germline V gene. The CDR3 region is CASSQGLDYDEQFF. CDR3 DNA sequence: TGTGCCAGCAGCCAGGGACTAGATTACGACGAGCAGTTCTTC.

The gene calls are TRBV30 and TRBJ2-2; D unresolved. The CDR3 spans 13 residues. CDR1 is GTSNPN, CDR2 SVGIG, per germline (reference sequence). V was trimmed by 1 base and J by 4 bases, leaving 7 bases between them. For the CDR3, the DNA is TGTGCCTGGAGTGGGTCGTCCACCGGGGAGCTGTTTTTT. Translated, it gives CAWSGSSTGELFF.

Ten or more counts support this clonotype. This chain links TRBV7-8 with TRBJ2-6; unclear D gene. This CDR3 region has 17 residues. The germline V gene encodes CDR1 SGHVS and CDR2 FQNEAQ. With 0 bases removed from V and 2 bases from J, the gap between germline ends came to 11 bases. The CDR3 DNA is TGTGCCAGCAGCTTAGCCGTCAGACCAACTGGGGCCAACGTCCTGACTTTC. It encodes CASSLAVRPTGANVLTF.

Of note for this clonotype: Possible read error: a much larger clone is one base away. The J gene is TRBJ2-7, the V gene TRBV7-3; D is unresolved. Trimming removed 2 bases at V and 9 bases at J, with 11 bases between. CDR1 is SGHTA and CDR2 is FQGTGA in the germline V gene. This CDR3 has 12 residues. CDR3 amino acids: CASSLGIGLQYF. The DNA for the CDR3 is TGTGCCAGCAGCTTAGGGATAGGTTTGCAGTACTTC. The entire variable domain, with the rest obtained from reference TRBV7-3 and TRBJ2-7, is as follows: GAGVSQTPSNKVTEKGKYVELRCDPISGHTALYWYRQSLGQGPEFLIYFQGTGAADDSGLPNDRFFAVRPEGSVSTLKIQRTERGDSAVYLCASSLGIGLQYFGPGTRLTVT.

This clonotype was found many times. This chain uses TRBV6-1 with TRBJ1-4; D is uncertain. There are 15 residues in the CDR3. Germline V gene sequence: CDR1 MNHNS, CDR2 SASEGT. Trimming removed 2 bases from V and 3 bases from J, with 10 bases in between. The CDR3 region is CASSESVAANEKLFF. As DNA, the CDR3 is TGTGCCAGCAGTGAATCAGTGGCTGCTAATGAAAAACTGTTTTTT.

This chain connects TRBV28 to TRBJ2-6; D may correspond to TRBD1 or TRBD2 (5 bases each). V was trimmed by 5 bases and J by 0 bases, leaving 11 bases between them. The CDR3 has 16 amino acids. Germline V gene data show CDR1 as MDHEN and CDR2 as SYDVKM. DNA of the CDR3: TGTGCCAGCAGTGAGGGACCGATCTCTGGGGCCAACGTCCTGACTTTC. It encodes CASSEGPISGANVLTF.

This clonotype has only a few counts. CDR3: CASSKANEQYF. CDR3 sequence (DNA): TGTGCCAGCAGTAAGGCAAACGAGCAGTACTTC. The V and J genes are TRBV3-1 and TRBJ2-7, with no clear D. V gave up 6 bases and J gave up 5 bases, with 8 bases separating them. Germline CDR1 reads LGHDT; CDR2 reads YNNKEL (reference sequence). There are 11 residues in the CDR3.

This clonotype has only a few counts. The chain carries TRBV9 and TRBJ2-7; D remains unclear. The CDR3 covers 13 residues. V lost 0 bases, J lost 1 base, and 5 bases lay in between. Germline V gives CDR1 SGDLS, CDR2 YYNGEE. CDR3 amino acids: CASSVGISYEQYF. CDR3 nucleotides: TGTGCCAGCAGCGTAGGGATTTCCTACGAGCAGTACTTC.

In this sample, this clonotype turned up many times. The V gene is TRBV28, the J gene TRBJ1-4; TRBD1 aligns across 8 bases. Germline CDR1 reads MDHEN; CDR2 reads SYDVKM. V was clipped by 4 bases and J by 7 bases; unmatched bases: 5. There are 14 residues in the CDR3. This chain's CDR3 is CASSSTGVFEKLFF. The DNA for the CDR3 is TGTGCCAGCAGTTCGACAGGGGTATTTGAAAAACTGTTTTTT.

This clonotype was observed at least ten times. This chain connects TRBV12-3 or TRBV12-4 to TRBJ1-5; D perhaps matches TRBD1 (5 bases). This CDR3 is built from 18 residues. V dropped 7 bases and J dropped 3 bases, with 25 bases sitting between them. CDR3 nucleotides: TGTGCCAGCACAGCGGGGCCGGGGGGTCAGAATATCAATCAGCCCCAGCATTTT. Translated, it gives CASTAGPGGQNINQPQHF.

This clonotype was detected ten times or more. The CDR3 here is CASSYSIARGQETQYF. CDR3 bases: TGTGCCAGCAGTTACTCGATAGCCAGGGGGCAGGAGACCCAGTACTTC. V is TRBV6-6 and J is TRBJ2-5, with 8 bases that match TRBD1. CDR3 length: 16 residues. After removal of 0 bases from V and 5 bases from J, the junction contained 8 bases not matched to a gene. The germline CDR1 and CDR2 sequences are MNHNY and SVGAGI (reference sequence).

This clonotype was recorded a few times. This sequence joins TRBV30 and TRBJ2-7, with 7 bases matching TRBD1. CDR1 is GTSNPN, CDR2 SVGIG, per germline (reference sequence). J gave up 1 base and V 2 bases, and 8 bases lay outside the gene matches. The CDR3 covers 15 residues. The DNA of the CDR3 is TGTGCCTGGAGTAGACAGGGATTCCCGTCCTACGAGCAGTACTTC. Amino acids: CAWSRQGFPSYEQYF.